This TCR beta chain was obtained from a study of beta chain features in type 1 diabetes. Study findings and constraints: PCR may have favored shorter templates equally in patients and controls.

The CDR3 is made up of 14 amino acids. J was trimmed by 5 bases and V by 1 base; bases with no gene match: 4. Germline V gene sequence: CDR1 SQVTM, CDR2 ANQGSEA. Turning to this clone: Its antigen is currently unknown.

Every bit of the isolated RNA underwent reverse transcription, so sequencing read expressed TCRB transcripts. Only in-frame clones appear in the TCRdb table, and some are missing; sequencing was by immunoSEQ multiplex PCR. The sample has about 450,000 clones, over 9.5% seen once; the top ten hold 0.045% to 0.06%. This clonotype was sampled from a woman between 18 and 29 years old in good health. The rearrangement links TRBV29-1 to TRBJ2-7, with 11 bases identical to TRBD1. Material: naive CD4+ T cells from blood. CDR3: CSVEAGQGADEQYF. CDR3 nucleotides: TGCAGCGTTGAAGCTGGACAGGGGGCGGACGAGCAGTACTTC.